Presented here are 10 T cell receptor beta chains from one specimen sequenced in a study of control samples from healthy donors and cancer patients. TCRdb keeps only in-frame clones here, not all; method: immunoSEQ multiplex PCR. The table has 100,000 to 150,000 clones, about 90% seen once. Material: blood. The receptors were sampled from a man aged 18-30 years in good health.

This clone was observed a single time. The rearrangement uses TRBV25-1 and TRBJ2-5; D call uncertain. The length of the CDR3 is 12 residues. Germline-derived CDR1 and CDR2 are MGHDK and SYGVNS. Trimming removed 0 bases at V and 5 bases at J, with 4 bases between. For the CDR3, the DNA is TGTGCCAGCAGTGAATATTGGGAGACCCAGTACTTC. It yields the protein CASSEYWETQYF.

This rearrangement joins TRBV30 to TRBJ2-5; 10 bases agree with TRBD1. The V segment lost 0 bases and the J segment 4 bases; nucleotides outside the gene matches: 11. The CDR3 runs to 17 residues. Germline assignment: CDR1 GTSNPN and CDR2 SVGIG (reference sequence). The CDR3 is CAWSVRVGTGVGETQYF. Here the CDR3 DNA reads TGTGCCTGGAGTGTTAGAGTTGGGACAGGGGTCGGAGAGACCCAGTACTTC.

To note about this clone: One end of the junction does not line up with germline, which may come from a read error. This rearrangement joins TRBV6-2 or TRBV6-3 to TRBJ1-5; 7 positions match TRBD1. Per germline, CDR1 MNHEY and CDR2 SVGEGT. This CDR3 comprises 19 residues. CDR3 in amino acids: CVSSYSRQGGRVSNQPQHF. CDR3 coding DNA: TGTGTCAGCAGTTACTCTCGACAGGGAGGGAGGGTTAGCAATCAGCCCCAGCATTTT.

The chain joins TRBV9 to TRBJ1-1; 8 bases fit TRBD1. Per the germline V gene, CDR1 is SGDLS and CDR2 is YYNGEE. Unmatched junction bases numbered 5, after V lost 0 bases and J lost 1 base. The CDR3 is made up of 16 amino acids. As DNA, the CDR3 is TGTGCCAGCAGCGTAGGCCAGGGGGCTTGGAACACTGAAGCTTTCTTT. It encodes CASSVGQGAWNTEAFF.

The chain carries TRBV6-1 and TRBJ1-3; unclear D gene. With 0 bases removed from V and 2 bases from J, the gap between germline ends came to 11 bases. Germline CDR1 reads MNHNS; CDR2 reads SASEGT. The CDR3 length is 16 residues. CDR3: CASSEADRVPGNTIYF. In DNA form, the CDR3 reads TGTGCCAGCAGTGAAGCGGATCGGGTCCCTGGAAACACCATATATTTT.

V is TRBV28 and J is TRBJ1-6; 8 bases are a match to TRBD1. The V segment lost 7 bases and the J segment 9 bases; nucleotides outside the gene matches: 8. This CDR3 is built from 14 residues. The germline CDR1 and CDR2 sequences are MDHEN and SYDVKM. The CDR3 sequence: CASNRQGYRSPLHF. CDR3 DNA: TGTGCCAGCAACCGACAGGGGTATCGTTCACCCCTCCACTTT.

The J gene is TRBJ2-1, the V gene TRBV14; TRBD1 is a possible D gene (6 bases). Deletions cut 3 bases from V and 9 bases from J, with 15 bases between. This CDR3 has 14 residues. Germline V gene sequence: CDR1 SGHDN, CDR2 FVKESK. The CDR3 sequence: CASSHNTNRAEQFF. Written as DNA, the CDR3 is TGTGCCAGCAGCCATAACACAAACAGGGCTGAGCAGTTCTTC.

V and J are TRBV30 and TRBJ2-2; tentatively, D is TRBD1 (5 bases). CDR3 length: 16 amino acids. The V and J ends lost 0 bases and 3 bases respectively, with 14 bases between them. Germline CDR1 is GTSNPN and CDR2 is SVGIG (reference sequence). The CDR3 here is CAWSVRGGVHTGELFF. DNA of the CDR3: TGTGCCTGGAGTGTAAGGGGTGGGGTTCACACCGGGGAGCTGTTTTTT.

The genes are TRBV6-5 and TRBJ2-7, with a tentative D call TRBD1 (5 bases). CDR1 and CDR2 (germline): MNHEY, SVGAGI. CDR3 length: 13 amino acids. V was shortened by 7 bases and J by 3 bases, with 13 bases between the two germline ends. The CDR3: CASKARGLYEQYF. CDR3 in DNA: TGTGCCAGCAAGGCTAGGGGCCTCTACGAGCAGTACTTC.

V usage is TRBV7-9 and J usage is TRBJ1-3, with a possible D match to TRBD1 (6 bases). Per germline, CDR1 SEHNR and CDR2 FQNEAQ (reference sequence). CDR3 length equals 13 residues. V lost 4 bases to trimming and J lost 7 bases, with 11 bases between them. The CDR3 coding sequence is TGTGCCAGCAGCTCCGGACAGTACAACACCATATATTTT. Residues: CASSSGQYNTIYF.